This TCR beta chain is from a study of blood T cell repertoires in COVID-19. The germline V gene has CDR1 MNHEY and CDR2 SVGAGI. V was pared by 5 bases and J by 6 bases, with 13 bases between. This CDR3 is 13 amino acids long. Sequenced by immunoSEQ multiplex PCR; TCRdb stores in-frame clones only, minus some. The table includes some 270,000 clones, roughly 88% detected once. The origin of this receptor is a woman aged 70 to 79 with acute or convalescent COVID-19. Sequencing input: peripheral blood. V gene TRBV6-5 combines with J gene TRBJ1-2; no firm D call. CDR3 nucleotide sequence: TGTGCCAGCAGTCGAGGCGATACTGATGGCTACACCTTC. It specifies CASSRGDTDGYTF.